The entry that follows covers one TCR beta chain sequence. By its share of the sample, this clone is hyperexpanded (1% or more). This clone's antigen is unknown. No base qualities exist here, and no much larger clone lies one base off it. The library came from the immunoSEQ multiplex PCR assay. The TR loci were subjected to amplification by multiplexed PCR, for which V gene segments served as targets of the forward primers and J gene segments as targets of the reverse primers. The Illumina HiSeq System was used to sequence the amplified CDR3 regions. The published analysis was carried out like this. A nearest-neighbour algorithm merged closely related reads to remove PCR and sequencing errors and collapse data into unique sequences. Two measures summarised the repertoires: clonality, and T cell density, defined as TR molecules per amount of genomic DNA input. CDR3 amino acid sequences present in at least 80% of unsorted samples were defined as public TRs and were then tested for differential abundance between coeliac and control samples. Every lamina propria sample was searched for matches to a list of 218 published gliadin-specific TRB sequences. Disease-group differences in clonality and density were tested with Kruskal-Wallis tests followed by Dunn post-tests. As stored in TCRdb, this immuneACCESS dataset retains in-frame rearrangements with V and J assigned. A fraction of the clones does not appear; measured against another copy, unresolved V genes explain less than half of the discrepancy, and the remainder lacks a known reason. The V and J calls and clone size were taken over from that table, and D and trimming were inferred from the DNA. The sample table contains over a thousand clones; only one count was recorded for around 68% of them. Roughly 31% of the sample rests with the top ten.

The record originates from a study of coeliac disease (dated by TCRdb to between 2020 and 2023). With regard to the full study: Each coeliac patient was placed into one of three groups: newly diagnosed active disease, refractory coeliac disease type I, or disease controlled by a gluten-free diet. TRB sequencing worked for samples from some 26 subjects, and these included 24 paired bulk unsorted intraepithelial and lamina propria cell samples. Because high-resolution HLA typing was not available, biased TRBV7-2 usage was queried as a proof of principle. The study applied next-generation sequencing of rearranged TRB and TRG CDR3 regions to small intestinal lymphocyte fractions from coeliac and non-coeliac patients. The study set out to describe the TR repertoires of small intestinal T cells in active coeliac disease, refractory type I coeliac disease, and coeliac disease treated with a gluten-free diet. The full study included about 30 patients: some 22 with serologically confirmed coeliac disease and 8 controls with non-small intestinal disorders. Study-wide findings and limitations: The authors judged the approach to be unsuitable for unbiased detection of gliadin-specific T cells, because gliadin-specific T cells are scarce and rarely shared between patients. Published gliadin-specific TRB sequences were detected in about 55% of the 18 coeliac lamina propria samples but in only 1 of 6 controls. TRB repertoires were found to be largely private, with most amino acid sequences unique to one sample, and no significant difference in V-gene usage was found between disease groups. Separating intraepithelial cells from lamina propria cells did not give high-purity fractions, so cross-contamination between the two compartments may have occurred. Compared with controls, active coeliac intraepithelial and lamina propria samples had TRB and TRG repertoires of lower clonality, which suggests that diverse T cells were recruited.

From cysteine to phenylalanine, the CDR3 is 15 amino acids long. The kept DNA is CDR3 alone, 45 bases in frame from the first base. The germline ends are 11 bases apart after V is trimmed by 2 bases and J by 3 bases. Per the germline V gene (reference sequence), MNHNY is the CDR1 and SVGAGI is the CDR2. Cells were frozen in liquid nitrogen in DMSO/FBS as aliquots of about half a million cells, with a single aliquot from each fraction going to sequencing. Endoscopy and small intestinal biopsy were performed in all 30 patients in the study. Lamina propria cells were released by collagenase digestion of the biopsy tissue remaining after intraepithelial cell isolation. Genomic DNA was extracted from frozen unsorted cell fractions with the Qiagen DNeasy blood extraction kit.

The sequencing sample was made of lamina propria lymphocytes from the gut. The cell subset or site label on this specimen signifies: lamina propria cell (LPC) fraction of small intestinal biopsy. The rearranged chain carries TRBV6-6 and TRBJ2-1; the D region possibly corresponds to TRBD2 (6 bases align). This receptor was taken from a woman aged 35 to 49 with celiac disease on a gluten-free diet, and with hypertension. In nucleotide form, the sequence is TGTGCCAGCAGTTACGACGGGGGTAGCTACAATGAGCAGTTCTTC. This is translated as CASSYDGGSYNEQFF.